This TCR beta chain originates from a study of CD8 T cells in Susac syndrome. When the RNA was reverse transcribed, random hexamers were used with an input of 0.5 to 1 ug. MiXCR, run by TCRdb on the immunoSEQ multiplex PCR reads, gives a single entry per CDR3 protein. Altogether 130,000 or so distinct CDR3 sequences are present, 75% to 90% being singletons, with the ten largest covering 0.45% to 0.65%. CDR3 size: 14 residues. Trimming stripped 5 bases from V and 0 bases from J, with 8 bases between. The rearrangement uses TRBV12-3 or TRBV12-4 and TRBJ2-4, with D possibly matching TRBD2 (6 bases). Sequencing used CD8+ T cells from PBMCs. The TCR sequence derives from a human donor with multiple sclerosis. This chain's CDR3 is CASSLGLAKNIQYF. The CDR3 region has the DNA TGTGCCAGCAGTCTGGGACTAGCCAAAAACATTCAGTACTTC.